This TCR beta chain was identified during a study of cytomegalovirus exposure and HLA in healthy donors. Study-level results: Later analysis demonstrated an association between a missense DCLRE1C variant and TCR beta V- and J-gene trimming.

A note on this clone: Its antigen is undetermined.

The CDR3 extends over 12 amino acids. The V gene's germline CDR1 is LNHDA and CDR2 SQIVND (reference sequence). With 4 bases removed from V and 6 bases from J, the gap between germline ends came to 7 bases. The PCR ran on 60 Vbeta and 13 Jbeta primers. Using immunoSEQ multiplex PCR, the repertoire was profiled, and TCRdb retains in-frame clones only, with some absent. The sample has around 100,000 clones, 70% to 90% seen once. The V gene is TRBV19, the J gene TRBJ1-5, with D unclear. Sample: PBMCs. This sequence originates from a man between 35 and 55 years old in good health and CMV-seronegative. This CDR3 is CASSSRGQPQHF. In DNA form, the CDR3 reads TGTGCCAGTAGTAGCCGAGGTCAGCCCCAGCATTTT.